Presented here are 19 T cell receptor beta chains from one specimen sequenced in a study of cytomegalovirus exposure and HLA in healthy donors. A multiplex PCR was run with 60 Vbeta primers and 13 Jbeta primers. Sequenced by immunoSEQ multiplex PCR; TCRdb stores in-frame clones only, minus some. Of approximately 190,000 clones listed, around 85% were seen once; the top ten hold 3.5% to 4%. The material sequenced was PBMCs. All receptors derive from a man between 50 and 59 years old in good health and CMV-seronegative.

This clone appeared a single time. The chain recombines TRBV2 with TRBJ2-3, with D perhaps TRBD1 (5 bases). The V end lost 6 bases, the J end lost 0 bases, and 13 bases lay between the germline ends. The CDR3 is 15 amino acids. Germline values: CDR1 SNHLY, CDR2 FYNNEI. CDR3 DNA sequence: TGTGCCAGCAGAGACCGACAGATCAGCACAGATACGCAGTATTTT. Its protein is CASRDRQISTDTQYF.

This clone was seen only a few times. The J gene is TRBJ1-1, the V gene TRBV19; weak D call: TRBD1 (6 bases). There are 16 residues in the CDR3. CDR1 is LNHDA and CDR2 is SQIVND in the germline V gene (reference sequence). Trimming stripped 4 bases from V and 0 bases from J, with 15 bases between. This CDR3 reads CASSKEAGEVNTEAFF. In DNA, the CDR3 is TGTGCCAGTAGTAAGGAGGCAGGGGAAGTGAACACTGAAGCTTTCTTT.

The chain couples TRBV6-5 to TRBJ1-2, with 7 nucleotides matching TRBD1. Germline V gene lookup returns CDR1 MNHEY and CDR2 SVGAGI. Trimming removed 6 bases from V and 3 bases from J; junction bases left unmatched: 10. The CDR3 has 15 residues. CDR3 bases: TGTGCCAGCAGCCGTCTTGACAGGGTTTACTATGGCTACACCTTC. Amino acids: CASSRLDRVYYGYTF.

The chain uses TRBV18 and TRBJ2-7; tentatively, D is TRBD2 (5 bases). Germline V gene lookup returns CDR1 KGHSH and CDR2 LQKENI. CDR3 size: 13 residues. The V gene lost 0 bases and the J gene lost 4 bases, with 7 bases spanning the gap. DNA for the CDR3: TGTGCCAGCTCACCACCCGCGGGTTACGAGCAGTACTTC. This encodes CASSPPAGYEQYF.

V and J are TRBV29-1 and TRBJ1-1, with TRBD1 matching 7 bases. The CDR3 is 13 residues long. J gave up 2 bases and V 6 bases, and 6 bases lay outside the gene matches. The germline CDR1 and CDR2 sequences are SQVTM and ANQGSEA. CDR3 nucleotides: TGCAGCGTAGCCGACAGGGCAAACACTGAAGCTTTCTTT. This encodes CSVADRANTEAFF.

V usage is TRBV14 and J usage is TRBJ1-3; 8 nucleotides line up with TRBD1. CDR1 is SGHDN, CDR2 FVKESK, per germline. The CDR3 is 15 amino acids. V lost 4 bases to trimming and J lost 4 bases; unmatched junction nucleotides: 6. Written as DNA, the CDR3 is TGTGCCAGCAGCCCCTCCAGGGGGCAGGGAAACACCATATATTTT. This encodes CASSPSRGQGNTIYF.

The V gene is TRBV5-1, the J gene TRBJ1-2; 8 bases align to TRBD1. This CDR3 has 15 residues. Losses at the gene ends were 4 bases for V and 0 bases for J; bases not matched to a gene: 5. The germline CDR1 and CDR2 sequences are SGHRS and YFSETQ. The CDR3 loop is CASSRDRGSNYGYTF. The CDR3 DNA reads TGCGCCAGCAGCCGCGACAGGGGATCTAACTATGGCTACACCTTC.

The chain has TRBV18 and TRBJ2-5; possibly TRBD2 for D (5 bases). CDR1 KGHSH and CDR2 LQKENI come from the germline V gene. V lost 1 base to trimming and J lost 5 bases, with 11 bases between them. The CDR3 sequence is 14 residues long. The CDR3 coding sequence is TGTGCCAGCTCACCACAAACGGGGTTGGAGACCCAGTACTTC. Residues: CASSPQTGLETQYF.

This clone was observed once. The CDR3 DNA sequence: TGCAGCGTCTCTTCTGGAAACACCATATATTTT. This encodes CSVSSGNTIYF. The chain has TRBV29-1 and TRBJ1-3; unclear D gene. Trimming stripped 6 bases from V and 1 base from J, with 4 bases between. Germline V gene lookup returns CDR1 SQVTM and CDR2 ANQGSEA. CDR3 size: 11 residues.

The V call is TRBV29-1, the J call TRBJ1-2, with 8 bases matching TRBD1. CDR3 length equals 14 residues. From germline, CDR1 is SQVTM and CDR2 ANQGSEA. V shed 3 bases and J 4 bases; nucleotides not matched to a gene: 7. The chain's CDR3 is CSVDIGGQGYGYTF. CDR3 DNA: TGCAGCGTTGATATTGGAGGACAGGGCTATGGCTACACCTTC.

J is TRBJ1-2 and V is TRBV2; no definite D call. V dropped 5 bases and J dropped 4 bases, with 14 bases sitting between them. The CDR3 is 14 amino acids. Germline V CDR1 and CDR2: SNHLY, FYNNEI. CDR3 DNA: TGTGCCAGCAGTCTACCGGGATCTACCTATGGCTACACCTTC. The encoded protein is CASSLPGSTYGYTF.

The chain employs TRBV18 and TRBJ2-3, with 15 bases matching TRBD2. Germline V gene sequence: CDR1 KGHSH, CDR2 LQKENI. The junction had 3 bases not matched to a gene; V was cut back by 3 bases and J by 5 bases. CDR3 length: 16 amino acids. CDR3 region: CASSPRTSGGGDTQYF. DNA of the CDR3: TGTGCCAGCTCACCCCGGACTAGCGGGGGGGGAGATACGCAGTATTTT.

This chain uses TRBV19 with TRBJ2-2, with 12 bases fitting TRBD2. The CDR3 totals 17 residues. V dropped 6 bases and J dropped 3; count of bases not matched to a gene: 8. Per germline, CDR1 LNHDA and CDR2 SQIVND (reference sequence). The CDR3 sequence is CASRETSGGRDTGELFF. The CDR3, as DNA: TGTGCCAGTAGGGAGACTAGCGGGGGCCGGGACACCGGGGAGCTGTTTTTT.

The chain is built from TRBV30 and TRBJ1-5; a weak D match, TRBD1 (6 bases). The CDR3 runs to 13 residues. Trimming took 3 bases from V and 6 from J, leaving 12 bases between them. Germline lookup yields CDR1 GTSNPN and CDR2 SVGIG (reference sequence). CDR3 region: CAWSFTGIQPQHF. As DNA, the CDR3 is TGTGCCTGGAGCTTCACAGGGATTCAGCCCCAGCATTTT.

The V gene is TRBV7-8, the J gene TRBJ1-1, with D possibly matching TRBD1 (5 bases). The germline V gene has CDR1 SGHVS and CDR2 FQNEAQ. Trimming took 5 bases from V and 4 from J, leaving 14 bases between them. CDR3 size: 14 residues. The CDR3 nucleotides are TGTGCCAGCAGCGCAAGCAGGGTTGGCACTGAAGCTTTCTTT. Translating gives CASSASRVGTEAFF. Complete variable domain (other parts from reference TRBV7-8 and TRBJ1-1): GAGVSQSPRYKVAKRGQDVALRCDPISGHVSLFWYQQALGQGPEFLTYFQNEAQLDKSGLPSDRFFAERPEGSVSTLKIQRTQQEDSAVYLCASSASRVGTEAFFGQGTRLTVV.

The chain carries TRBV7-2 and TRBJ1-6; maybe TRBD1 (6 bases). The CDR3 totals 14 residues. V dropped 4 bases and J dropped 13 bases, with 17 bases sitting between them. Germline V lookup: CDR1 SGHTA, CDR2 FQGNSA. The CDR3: CASSSGAGVHPLHF. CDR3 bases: TGTGCCAGCAGCTCGGGTGCAGGGGTCCATCCCCTCCACTTT. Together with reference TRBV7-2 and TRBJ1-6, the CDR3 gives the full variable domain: GAGVSQSPSNKVTEKGKDVELRCDPISGHTALYWYRQSLGQGLEFLIYFQGNSAPDKSGLPSDRFSAERTGGSVSTLTIQRTQQEDSAVYLCASSSGAGVHPLHFGNGTRLTVT.

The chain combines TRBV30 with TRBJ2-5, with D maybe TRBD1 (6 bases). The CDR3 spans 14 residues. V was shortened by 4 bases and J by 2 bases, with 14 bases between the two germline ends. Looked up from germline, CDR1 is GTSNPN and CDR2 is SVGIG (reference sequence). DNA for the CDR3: TGTGCCTGGACAGTAACAGGGTTTCAAGAGACCCAGTACTTC. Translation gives CAWTVTGFQETQYF.

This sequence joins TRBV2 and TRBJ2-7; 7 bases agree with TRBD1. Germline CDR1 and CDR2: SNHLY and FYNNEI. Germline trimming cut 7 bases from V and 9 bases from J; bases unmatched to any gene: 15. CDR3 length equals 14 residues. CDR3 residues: CASTEGTVIFGQYF. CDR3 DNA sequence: TGTGCCAGCACCGAGGGGACAGTCATCTTCGGGCAGTACTTC.

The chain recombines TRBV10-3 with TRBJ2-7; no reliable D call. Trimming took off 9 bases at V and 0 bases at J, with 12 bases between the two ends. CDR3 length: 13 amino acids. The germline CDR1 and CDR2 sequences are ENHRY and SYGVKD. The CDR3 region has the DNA TGTGCCATTCTCTCGGGTAGCTCCTACGAGCAGTACTTC. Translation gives CAILSGSSYEQYF.